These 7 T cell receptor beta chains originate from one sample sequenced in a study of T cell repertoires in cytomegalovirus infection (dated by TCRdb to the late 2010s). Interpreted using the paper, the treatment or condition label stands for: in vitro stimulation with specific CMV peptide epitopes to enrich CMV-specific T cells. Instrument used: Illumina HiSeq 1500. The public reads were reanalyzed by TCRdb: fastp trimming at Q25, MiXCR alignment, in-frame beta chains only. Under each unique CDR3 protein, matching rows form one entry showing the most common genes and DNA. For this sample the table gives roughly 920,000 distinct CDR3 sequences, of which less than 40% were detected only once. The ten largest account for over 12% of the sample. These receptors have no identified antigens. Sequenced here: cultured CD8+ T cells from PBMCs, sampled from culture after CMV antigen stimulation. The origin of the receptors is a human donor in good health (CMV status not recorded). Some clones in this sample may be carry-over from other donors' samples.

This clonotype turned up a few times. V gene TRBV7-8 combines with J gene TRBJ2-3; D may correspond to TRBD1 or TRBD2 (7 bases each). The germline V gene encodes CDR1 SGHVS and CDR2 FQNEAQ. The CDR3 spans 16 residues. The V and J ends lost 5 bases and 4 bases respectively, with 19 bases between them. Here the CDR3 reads CASSQGGAQGPDTQYF. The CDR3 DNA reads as TGTGCCAGCAGCCAGGGGGGGGCTCAGGGGCCAGATACGCAGTATTTT.

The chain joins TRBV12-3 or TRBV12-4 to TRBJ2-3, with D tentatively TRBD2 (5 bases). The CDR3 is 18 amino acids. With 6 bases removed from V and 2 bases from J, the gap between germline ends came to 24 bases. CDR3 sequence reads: CASSSARGSPDYTDTQYF. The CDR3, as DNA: TGTGCCAGCAGCTCCGCCCGGGGAAGCCCTGACTACACAGATACGCAGTATTTT.

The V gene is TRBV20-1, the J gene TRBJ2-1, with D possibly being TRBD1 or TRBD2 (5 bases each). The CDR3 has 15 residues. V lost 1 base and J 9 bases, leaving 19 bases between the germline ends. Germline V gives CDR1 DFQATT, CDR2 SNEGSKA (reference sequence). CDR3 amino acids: CSARVGTVYGTEQFF. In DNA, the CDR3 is TGCAGTGCTAGAGTCGGGACGGTGTACGGTACTGAGCAGTTCTTC.

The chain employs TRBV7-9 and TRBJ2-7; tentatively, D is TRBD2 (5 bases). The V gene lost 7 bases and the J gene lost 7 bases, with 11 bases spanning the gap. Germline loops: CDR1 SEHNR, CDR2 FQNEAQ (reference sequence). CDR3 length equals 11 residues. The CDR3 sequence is CASTPPGEQYF. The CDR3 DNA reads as TGTGCCAGCACGCCCCCGGGGGAGCAGTACTTC.

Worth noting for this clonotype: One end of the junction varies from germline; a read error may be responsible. CDR3 nucleotides: TGTGCCAGCAGTCAAACCGGGGCCGCTGGAAAGGACTTT. It codes for CASSQTGAAGKDF. The rearrangement joins TRBV12-3 or TRBV12-4 to TRBJ1-6, with a possible D match to TRBD1 (5 bases). There are 13 residues in the CDR3.

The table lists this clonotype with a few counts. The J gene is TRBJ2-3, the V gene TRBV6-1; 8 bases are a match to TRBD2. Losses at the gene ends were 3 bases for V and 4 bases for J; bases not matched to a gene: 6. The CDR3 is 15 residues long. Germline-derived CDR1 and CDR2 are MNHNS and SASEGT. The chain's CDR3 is CASSDPGGVSDTQYF. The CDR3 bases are TGTGCCAGCAGTGACCCCGGGGGGGTCTCAGATACGCAGTATTTT.

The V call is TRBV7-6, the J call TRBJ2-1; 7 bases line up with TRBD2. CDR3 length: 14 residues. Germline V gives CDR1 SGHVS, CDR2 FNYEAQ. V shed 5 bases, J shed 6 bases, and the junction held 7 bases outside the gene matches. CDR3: CASSHGGELNEQFF. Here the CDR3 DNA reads TGTGCCAGCAGCCATGGGGGGGAGCTCAATGAGCAGTTCTTC.